The rows below give T cell receptor beta chains drawn from one sample of a study of blood T cell repertoires in COVID-19. Assay used: immunoSEQ multiplex PCR; TCRdb lists only in-frame clones, some missing. The sample lists under 250,000 clones; roughly 79% were seen once. Sequencing was carried out using PBMCs or T cells enriched from blood (not recorded which). Receptor source: a woman aged 45-65 years with acute COVID-19. Both conserved end residues are part of each CDR3. D genes are given only for firm matches. Rows may omit the clone size; those that give it use once, few, many or a size class.

j_call v_call clone_size d_call cdr3_nt cdr3_aa
TRBJ1-2 TRBV27 once NA TGTGCCAGCAGTTTAGTGCATGGGGGAGGACATGGCTACACCTTC CASSLVHGGGHGYTF
TRBJ2-1 TRBV7-2 NA TRBD2 TGTGCCAGCAGCCCCCATCCGACTAGCTACGACAATGAGCAGTTCTTC CASSPHPTSYDNEQFF
TRBJ2-7 TRBV7-2 NA TRBD1 TGTGCCAGCAGCTCCGGGAGCAGGGGGCACTACGAGCAGTACTTC CASSSGSRGHYEQYF
TRBJ1-1 TRBV6-1 NA TRBD1 TGTGCCAGCAGTGAATATCAGGGGGGGAACACTGAAGCTTTCTTT CASSEYQGGNTEAFF
TRBJ1-1 TRBV5-5 NA NA TGTGCCAGCAGCTGGGTGGCCGGTGGGGGGACTGAAGCTTTCTTT CASSWVAGGGTEAFF
TRBJ2-5 TRBV5-1 few TRBD1 TGCGCCAGCAGCCTCGACAGGGCCGGGGAGACCCAGTACTTC CASSLDRAGETQYF
TRBJ2-7 TRBV7-2 once TRBD1 TGTGCCAGCAGCGTCCCTAGGGGGCTGGGAGAGCAGTACTTC CASSVPRGLGEQYF
TRBJ1-2 TRBV2 few NA TGTGCCAGCAGGTTAGAAGGCTACACCTTC CASRLEGYTF
TRBJ1-4 TRBV29-1 NA TRBD1 TGCAGCGCGAGACAGGGCGGTGAAAAACTGTTTTTT CSARQGGEKLFF
TRBJ1-1 TRBV18 NA TRBD1 TGTGCCAGCTCACCATTCACAGGGGGGATGAACACTGAAGCTTTCTTT CASSPFTGGMNTEAFF
TRBJ2-7 TRBV6-2/TRBV6-3 NA TRBD2 TGTGCCAGCAGTCGGCCCGGGGGGGCTGGATACGAGCAGTACTTC CASSRPGGAGYEQYF
TRBJ2-3 TRBV18 NA NA TGTGCCAGCTCACCACCGGAGCGTCTAGGAGTGGATACGCAGTATTTT CASSPPERLGVDTQYF
TRBJ2-1 TRBV4-3 NA NA TGCGCCAGCAGCCTCGGAGGGACCGAGTACAATGAGCAGTTCTTC CASSLGGTEYNEQFF
TRBJ1-2 TRBV7-8 NA NA TGTGCCAGCAGCTTAGGGGCCAGCCGGGCCACTTCGGGGGGCTACACCTTC CASSLGASRATSGGYTF
TRBJ2-1 TRBV11-3 once TRBD2 TGTGCCAGCAGCTGGACTAGCGGGGTCTACAATGAGCAGTTCTTC CASSWTSGVYNEQFF
TRBJ1-6 TRBV4-2 NA TRBD1 TGTGCCAGCAGCCACCCAAGACCGACAGGGGAGGGATCACCCCTCCACTTT CASSHPRPTGEGSPLHF
TRBJ2-5 TRBV18 NA TRBD1 TGTGCCAGCTCCCCAAGACAGGGGGGATCGGGAGAGACCCAGTACTTC CASSPRQGGSGETQYF
TRBJ2-7 TRBV10-3 NA TRBD2 TGTGCCATCATGGACTGGGGGGGTCCGTACGAGCAGTACTTC CAIMDWGGPYEQYF
TRBJ2-2 TRBV4-3 NA NA TGCGCCAGCAGCCAAGAGGGCACAAACACCGGGGAGCTGTTTTTT CASSQEGTNTGELFF
TRBJ2-7 TRBV28 NA TRBD1 TGTGCCAGCAGGCCCCAAGGGGGCCCCTACGAGCAGTACTTC CASRPQGGPYEQYF
TRBJ2-1 TRBV11-3 NA NA TGTGCCAGCAGCTTAGCTTTCTCTAGGCACAATGAGCAGTTCTTC CASSLAFSRHNEQFF
TRBJ1-6 TRBV10-3 few TRBD1 TGTGCCATCAGTGTCAGGGACAGGGGTTATTCACCCCTCCACTTT CAISVRDRGYSPLHF
TRBJ1-2 TRBV19 NA NA TGTGCCAGTAGTAGGTCACGGTATGGCTACACCTTC CASSRSRYGYTF
TRBJ2-3 TRBV6-5 NA TRBD1 TGTGCCAGCAGTTCGGACAGGGGGTACGATACGCAGTATTTT CASSSDRGYDTQYF
TRBJ2-3 TRBV18 NA NA TGTGCCAGCTCACCAGGCCTTGGCACAGATACGCAGTATTTT CASSPGLGTDTQYF
TRBJ2-5 TRBV7-3 NA NA TGTGCCAGCAGCCTAAGGTACAGGGGGAGGGCCATGACTAGAGAAGAGACCCAGTACTTC CASSLRYRGRAMTREETQYF
TRBJ1-2 TRBV6-5 NA NA TGTGCCAGCAGGACCTCGGGCTTCCAGGGGAATGGCTACACCTTC CASRTSGFQGNGYTF
TRBJ2-7 TRBV6-5 NA NA TGTGCCAGCAGTATCCCTATTGCGGGGCGTGGGGAGCAGTACTTC CASSIPIAGRGEQYF
TRBJ1-5 TRBV6-2/TRBV6-3 NA TRBD1 TGTGCCAGCAGTTACTGGGACAGCGGGCAGCCCCAGCATTTT CASSYWDSGQPQHF
TRBJ1-3 TRBV11-3 once NA TGTGCCAGCAGCTCCCAACGACTTCTCTCTGGAAACACCATATATTTT CASSSQRLLSGNTIYF
TRBJ2-5 TRBV27 NA NA TGTGCCAGCAGTTTATCAGGGGCGGTCTGGGAGACCCAGTACTTC CASSLSGAVWETQYF
TRBJ2-7 TRBV3-1/TRBV3-2 NA TRBD1 TGTGCCAGCAGCCAACCCGGAGGGACAGGACAATCCTACGAGCAGTACTTC CASSQPGGTGQSYEQYF
TRBJ2-7 TRBV5-1 NA NA TGCGCCAGCAGCTTGGTATCAGGGCCGAGCTCCTACGAGCAGTACTTC CASSLVSGPSSYEQYF
TRBJ2-7 TRBV14 NA TRBD2 TGTGCCAGCGGAGCCATGAGCGGGGTGTGGCAGTACTTC CASGAMSGVWQYF
TRBJ2-5 TRBV18 NA NA TGTGCCAGCTCACCGGGGCAGGTAGAGACCCAGTACTTC CASSPGQVETQYF
TRBJ2-7 TRBV30 NA TRBD1 TGTGCCTGGAGTCCGGCAGGGGGCGGGTACGAGCAGTACTTC CAWSPAGGGYEQYF
TRBJ2-3 TRBV4-1 NA TRBD1 TGCGCCAGCAGCCAAGTAGCGACAGGGCCCACAGATACGCAGTATTTT CASSQVATGPTDTQYF
TRBJ1-6 TRBV10-3 NA NA TGTGCCATCAGTGAGTCCCTCGGGTTGGATTCACCCCTCCACTTT CAISESLGLDSPLHF
TRBJ2-7 TRBV7-2 NA TRBD2 TGTGCCAGCAGCTTAGTGAGTAGCGGGGGGGAGCAGTACTTC CASSLVSSGGEQYF
TRBJ1-1 TRBV11-2 NA TRBD1 TGTGCCAGCAGCGGGCAGGGGGTCCGCACTGAAGCTTTCTTT CASSGQGVRTEAFF
TRBJ1-2 TRBV11-2 NA NA TGTGCCAGCAGCTTGCGCCAGGCTGACTATGGCTACACCTTC CASSLRQADYGYTF
TRBJ2-1 TRBV11-2 NA TRBD2 TGTGCCAGCAGCTTAAGGTTTGCTAGCGGGAGTAGATTGGATGAGCAGTTCTTC CASSLRFASGSRLDEQFF
TRBJ2-5 TRBV4-2 NA TRBD2 TGTGCCAGCAGCCAGGCTAGCGGGGAGGGGGAAGAGACCCAGTACTTC CASSQASGEGEETQYF
TRBJ1-1 TRBV19 NA NA TGTGCCAGTATCAACCGCTTTAGGGGGAACACTGAAGCTTTCTTT CASINRFRGNTEAFF